The 7 T cell receptor beta chains in this list originate from one sample, sequenced in a study of cytotoxic CD8 clonotypes in ibrutinib-treated CLL. Libraries were prepared by immunoSEQ multiplex PCR; TCRdb keeps only in-frame clonotypes and omits some of them. Among nearly 100,000 clones listed, roughly 80% were seen once. The sample consisted of PBMCs, taken after 12 months of ibrutinib treatment. The receptors shown here come from a human donor with chronic lymphocytic leukemia.

The chain has TRBV2 and TRBJ1-2; TRBD1 might be the D (5 bases). V lost 0 bases and J lost 8, with 22 bases in between. Germline V lookup: CDR1 SNHLY, CDR2 FYNNEI. This CDR3 has 17 residues. The CDR3 sequence: CASSEASLSRVSEGYTF. CDR3 DNA sequence: TGTGCCAGCAGTGAAGCGTCCCTGAGCAGGGTATCGGAAGGCTACACCTTC. Looking up the rest from reference TRBV2 and TRBJ1-2 gives the full variable domain: EPEVTQTPSHQVTQMGQEVILRCVPISNHLYFYWYRQILGQKVEFLVSFYNNEISEKSEIFDDQFSVERPDGSNFTLKIRSTKLEDSAMYFCASSEASLSRVSEGYTFGSGTRLTVV.

The chain is built from TRBV5-6 and TRBJ1-6; D perhaps matches TRBD1 (6 bases). V was clipped by 1 base and J by 10 bases, with 12 bases between them. CDR1 is SGHDT and CDR2 is YYEEEE in the germline V gene. The CDR3 extends over 14 amino acids. For the CDR3, the DNA is TGTGCCAGCAGCTTGTCACAGGGTGAGTCACCCCTCCACTTT. It is translated as CASSLSQGESPLHF.

This chain joins TRBV30 and TRBJ1-6; 8 bases line up with TRBD1. The CDR3 is 17 residues long. Germline assignment: CDR1 GTSNPN and CDR2 SVGIG (reference sequence). Trimming removed 0 bases from V and 0 bases from J; junction bases left unmatched: 4. The DNA of the CDR3 is TGTGCCTGGAGTGTCAGTACAGGGGGCTCCTATAATTCACCCCTCCACTTT. Translating gives CAWSVSTGGSYNSPLHF. Looking up the rest from reference TRBV30 and TRBJ1-6 gives the full variable domain: SQTIHQWPATLVQPVGSPLSLECTVEGTSNPNLYWYRQAAGRGLQLLFYSVGIGQISSEVPQNLSASRPQDRQFILSSKKLLLSDSGFYLCAWSVSTGGSYNSPLHFGNGTRLTVT.

The genes are TRBV2 and TRBJ1-1; no clear D. Trimming took 4 bases from V and 1 from J, leaving 7 bases between them. This CDR3 region has 13 residues. Germline CDR1 and CDR2: SNHLY and FYNNEI. This CDR3 is CASSGQENTEAFF. The CDR3 nucleotides read TGTGCCAGCAGTGGGCAGGAGAACACTGAAGCTTTCTTT.

The CDR3 region is CASSYQGGTDTQYF. The CDR3 bases are TGTGCCAGCAGTTACCAAGGTGGGACAGATACGCAGTATTTT. The chain links TRBV6-5 to TRBJ2-3; D gene unclear. The germline V gene has CDR1 MNHEY and CDR2 SVGAGI. V lost 2 bases, J lost 3 bases, and 9 bases lay in between. CDR3 length equals 14 residues.

This clone appeared once. The chain employs TRBV30 and TRBJ1-3; D is ambiguous. The CDR3 contains 13 residues. Germline lookup yields CDR1 GTSNPN and CDR2 SVGIG (reference sequence). V shed 1 base and J shed 4 bases, with 8 bases lying between them. CDR3 bases: TGTGCCTGGAGTGCTTTTGCGGGAAACACCATATATTTT. Translation gives CAWSAFAGNTIYF.

J is TRBJ2-1 and V is TRBV7-9, with 7 nucleotides matching TRBD1. CDR1 and CDR2 from the germline V gene are SEHNR and FQNEAQ (reference sequence). The CDR3 has 14 amino acids. The V and J ends lost 10 bases and 1 base, in that order; junction bases with no gene match: 7. The CDR3 region has the DNA TGTGCCACTCGAGGACAGGAGTCCTACAATGAGCAGTTCTTC. The encoded protein is CATRGQESYNEQFF. The entire variable domain, with the rest obtained from reference TRBV7-9 and TRBJ2-1, is as follows: DTGVSQNPRHKITKRGQNVTFRCDPISEHNRLYWYRQTLGQGPEFLTYFQNEAQLEKSRLLSDRFSAERPKGSFSTLEIQRTEQGDSAMYLCATRGQESYNEQFFGPGTRLTVL.